This T cell receptor (beta chain) was identified in a study of cytomegalovirus exposure and HLA in healthy donors (dated by TCRdb to 2016 to 2017). Notes on the research overall: According to a later analysis, the 120 or so validation repertoires were produced on the same platform as the 666 repertoires of the first cohort. The study aimed to test whether signatures of past pathogen exposure could be identified by cataloging public T cell receptors. Besides the first cohort of 550 to 750 subjects, a separate validation cohort made up of 120 or so different subjects was used. To predict cytomegalovirus infection status, the study combined high-throughput TCR immunosequencing, statistical association of individual TCRs with disease status, and machine learning.

Overall study outcomes, separate from this receptor: The authors suggested that the approach could potentially be extended to other disease states and immunological phenotypes. In vitro tests confirmed that a few of the cytomegalovirus-associated TCR beta chains recognize cytomegalovirus antigens. A later analysis lacked HLA typing for the validation cohort, so it scored co-occurrence in that cohort across all 110 or so repertoires. The study gave a list of 150 to 200 TCR beta chains associated with cytomegalovirus. The classifier was reported to diagnose cytomegalovirus status with high specificity and sensitivity in both the original and validation cohorts. Of the cluster scores, 85% to 95% were above 0 in a later analysis, which found that TCRs clustered in the first cohort also tended to co-occur in the roughly 130 validation repertoires. Most TCR sequences were observed very rarely across donors, whereas some public TCRs were present in many individuals.

Libraries were built with the immunoSEQ multiplex PCR assay. In the original analysis: A statistical classification framework was built to diagnose cytomegalovirus status from the catalog of TCR beta chain sequences. TCRdb limited this immuneACCESS table to in-frame rearrangements with V and J called. A share of clones is missing; checked studies link under half to unresolved V genes, and the rest is unexplained. That table is the source of V, J and clone size, and D and trimming were worked out from the DNA. The sample has about 110,000 clones on record, approximately 85% of them singletons. Around 3.1% of the sample comes from the top ten. Donors formed part of the validation cohort, which comprised approximately 130 subjects and was distinct from the first cohort of under 850 subjects. Concerning this clone: Its target antigen remains unknown. No much larger clone is present one base from it, and per-base qualities are unavailable.

This sequence originates from a young woman in good health and CMV-seronegative. The specimen was PBMCs.

The DNA sequence is as follows: TGTGCCAGTTCAGTCGGCAGGGGGCATGAAAAACTGTTTTTT. Its product reads: CASSVGRGHEKLFF. The V gene is TRBV19 and the J gene is TRBJ1-4, with TRBD1 matching 8 junction bases. From the cysteine through the phenylalanine, the CDR3 covers 14 amino acids. Only the CDR3 region is kept as DNA, spanning 42 bases read in frame from base 1. CDR1 and CDR2, per the germline V gene (reference sequence), are LNHDA and SQIVND. Germline trimming amounts to 8 bases on V and 6 bases on J, with 8 as the count of junction bases outside the gene matches.